The present T cell receptor (beta chain) was sequenced within a study of blood T cells in healthy people across ages. Study-level points and caveats: Donors of long life had a larger count of naive CD4+ cells and greater diversity than aged donors.

V lost 4 bases, J lost 7 bases, and 18 bases lay in between. Germline V CDR1 and CDR2: SGHRS, YFSETQ. The CDR3 spans 14 residues. In regard to this clonotype: What it binds is unknown.

For every donor, a draw yielded approximately 9.9 milliliters of peripheral blood. The second PCR ran roughly 7 to 12 cycles with a sample-barcoded 5' primer and J-beta primers. A minimum of 2.5 million CDR3-containing paired-end reads was obtained for each sample. TCRdb reanalysed the 5' RACE reads using MiXCR and keeps one entry per CDR3 protein. The table has about 640,000 distinct CDR3 sequences, approximately 30% seen once. The V gene is TRBV5-1, the J gene TRBJ2-7; TRBD2 might be the D (6 bases). The material sequenced was blood. The clonotype originates from a woman of 80 years or more in good health. CDR3: CASSVPGLYNEQYF. The CDR3 nucleotides are TGCGCCAGCAGCGTACCGGGACTGTACAATGAGCAGTACTTC. The variable domain in full, with the rest retrieved from reference TRBV5-1 and TRBJ2-7, is KAGVTQTPRYLIKTRGQQVTLSCSPISGHRSVSWYQQTPGQGLQFLFEYFSETQRNKGNFPGRFSGRQFSNSRSEMNVSTLELGDSALYLCASSVPGLYNEQYFGPGTRLTVT.